The rows below give T cell receptor beta chains drawn from one sample of a study of cytomegalovirus exposure and HLA in healthy donors. TCRdb's copy holds only in-frame clones and misses some; the assay was immunoSEQ multiplex PCR. The sample yields approximately 190,000 clones, about four fifths seen once. The specimen sequenced was PBMCs. These receptors all stem from a woman in her 30s in good health and CMV-seropositive. The CDR3 runs from the conserved cysteine through the conserved F or W. The order of the fields is CDR3 length, V gene, J gene, CDR3 protein.

15	TRBV18	TRBJ1-1	CASSRGQIGNTEAFF
14	TRBV27	TRBJ1-1	CASSLESRWTEAFF
11	TRBV5-1	TRBJ1-1	CASERGTEAFF
13	TRBV7-6	TRBJ2-1	CASSLVTGDEQFF
15	TRBV21-1	TRBJ2-1	CASSKGTSGSNEQFF
14	TRBV5-1	TRBJ2-7	CASSSGDNSYEQYF
14	TRBV7-2	TRBJ2-7	CASSPTRQYYEQYF
15	TRBV14	TRBJ2-5	CASSQDWTSGETQYF
16	TRBV11-3	TRBJ2-1	CASSPGLAGGRNEQFF
13	TRBV4-1	TRBJ2-1	CASSLTGGNEQFF
15	TRBV7-8	TRBJ2-5	CASSYPRGQGETQYF
11	TRBV20-1	TRBJ2-7	CSAGTADEQYF
17	TRBV5-6	TRBJ2-1	CASSLAGLADRYNEQFF
15	TRBV4-1	TRBJ2-7	CASSQGTGATYEQYF
17	TRBV7-8	TRBJ2-7	CASSLDSGQGVRREQYF
19	TRBV6-1	TRBJ1-5	CASGGRGTGGLTGNQPQHF
15	TRBV5-4	TRBJ2-5	CASSLDGPQGETQYF
14	TRBV6-5	TRBJ2-1	CATTRGSSYNEQFF
14	TRBV28	TRBJ2-5	CASSLLRLQETQYF
19	TRBV5-4	TRBJ1-1	CASSLFVRGWGHLNTEAFF
18	TRBV28	TRBJ2-6	CASSLVRASSGGANVLTF
11	TRBV7-9	TRBJ2-5	CASSFGETQYF
16	TRBV6-6	TRBJ1-4	CASTNSESGANEKLFF
16	TRBV7-8	TRBJ2-1	CASSPVNSGGPNEQFF
13	TRBV2	TRBJ1-2	CASSDVARYGYTF
14	TRBV5-5	TRBJ1-2	CASSLETDLSGYTF
17	TRBV18	TRBJ2-5	CASSPRPTSGGAETQYF
12	TRBV10-1	TRBJ2-7	CASSQQGDKQYF
17	TRBV7-9	TRBJ2-1	CASSLPGVAGIYNEQFF
16	TRBV28	TRBJ2-7	CASTGGVAGITYEQYF
17	TRBV28	TRBJ2-3	CASSFMQGGWSTDTQYF
13	TRBV5-1	TRBJ1-2	CASSVTEDYGYTF
16	TRBV4-1	TRBJ2-2	CASSQVVAEGGGELFF
12	TRBV6-6	TRBJ2-5	CASRREQETQYF
16	TRBV5-1	TRBJ2-7	CASSPRDGTGDYEQYF